One sample yielded the 4 T cell receptor beta chains listed below, sequenced in a study of T cell changes during pregnancy in multiple sclerosis. The assay was immunoSEQ multiplex PCR, and TCRdb's table has in-frame clones only and misses some. The sample shows tens of thousands of clones, 94% of them seen only once. Source: CD8+ T cells from peripheral blood mononuclear cells, taken in the third trimester of pregnancy. The receptors were sampled from a female donor with multiple sclerosis, enrolled in a pregnancy study.

This chain uses TRBV7-9 with TRBJ1-4; 7 bases map to TRBD1. The germline CDR1 and CDR2 sequences are SEHNR and FQNEAQ (reference sequence). V dropped 5 bases and J dropped 5; count of bases not matched to a gene: 8. The CDR3 sequence is 15 residues long. As DNA, the CDR3 is TGTGCCAGCAGCCCCTCGACAGGGATAAATGAAAAACTGTTTTTT. This translates into CASSPSTGINEKLFF.

V is TRBV28 and J is TRBJ2-7, with a possible D match to TRBD2 (6 bases). Germline-derived CDR1 and CDR2 are MDHEN and SYDVKM. The CDR3 is 12 residues long. V shed 4 bases and J shed 6 bases, with 10 bases lying between them. Here the CDR3 reads CASSSGAGEQYF. The CDR3 DNA reads as TGTGCCAGCAGTTCAGGAGCGGGCGAGCAGTACTTC.

The chain combines TRBV4-2 with TRBJ2-5, with TRBD2 matching over 10 bases. With V trimmed by 4 bases and J by 6 bases, 5 bases remained unmatched. The CDR3 sequence is 14 residues long. CDR1 and CDR2 (germline): LGHNA, YNFKEQ. The chain's CDR3 is CASSLNSGGQTQYF. CDR3 nucleotide sequence: TGTGCCAGCAGCCTAAATAGCGGGGGGCAGACCCAGTACTTC.

Sample share makes this clone medium-sized. The genes are TRBV7-9 and TRBJ1-2; D uncertain. Trimming left V 2 bases short and J 4 bases short, with 11 bases between. The length of the CDR3 is 14 residues. Per germline, CDR1 SEHNR and CDR2 FQNEAQ (reference sequence). CDR3 residues: CASSLLTGSYGYTF. The CDR3 DNA follows: TGTGCCAGCAGCTTATTAACCGGGAGCTATGGCTACACCTTC.